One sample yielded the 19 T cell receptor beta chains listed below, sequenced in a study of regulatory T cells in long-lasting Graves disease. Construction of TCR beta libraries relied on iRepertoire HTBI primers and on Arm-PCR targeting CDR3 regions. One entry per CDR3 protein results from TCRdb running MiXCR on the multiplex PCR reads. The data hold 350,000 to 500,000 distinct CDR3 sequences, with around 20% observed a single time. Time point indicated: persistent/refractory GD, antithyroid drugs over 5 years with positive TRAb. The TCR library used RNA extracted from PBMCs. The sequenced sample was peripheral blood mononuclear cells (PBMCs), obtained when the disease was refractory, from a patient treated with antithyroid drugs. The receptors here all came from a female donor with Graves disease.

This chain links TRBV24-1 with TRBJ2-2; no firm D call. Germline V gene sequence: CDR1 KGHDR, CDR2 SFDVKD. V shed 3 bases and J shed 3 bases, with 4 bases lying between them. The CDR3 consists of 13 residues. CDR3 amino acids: CATSDLDTGELFF. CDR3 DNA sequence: TGTGCCACCAGTGATCTAGACACCGGGGAGCTGTTTTTT.

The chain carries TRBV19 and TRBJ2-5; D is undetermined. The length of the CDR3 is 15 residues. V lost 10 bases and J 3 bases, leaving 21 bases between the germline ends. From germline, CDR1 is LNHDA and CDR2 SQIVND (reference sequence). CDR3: CAKPAVTRTEETQYF. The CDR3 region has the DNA TGTGCCAAACCCGCAGTTACGCGGACCGAAGAGACCCAGTACTTC.

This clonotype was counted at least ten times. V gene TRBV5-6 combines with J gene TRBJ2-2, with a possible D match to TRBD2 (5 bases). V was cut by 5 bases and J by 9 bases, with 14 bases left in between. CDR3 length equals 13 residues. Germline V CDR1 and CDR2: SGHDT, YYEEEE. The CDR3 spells CASSAGLGRELFF. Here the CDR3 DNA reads TGTGCCAGCAGTGCCGGGCTCGGGAGGGAGCTGTTTTTT.

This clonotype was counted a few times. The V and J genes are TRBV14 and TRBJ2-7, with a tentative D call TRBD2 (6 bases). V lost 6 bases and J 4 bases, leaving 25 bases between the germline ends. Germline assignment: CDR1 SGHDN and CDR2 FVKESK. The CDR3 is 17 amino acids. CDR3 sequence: CASSLRAGTPLGYEQYF. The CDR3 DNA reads TGTGCCAGCAGTCTACGAGCCGGGACTCCACTCGGGTACGAGCAGTACTTC. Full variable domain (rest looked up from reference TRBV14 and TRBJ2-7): EAGVTQFPSHSVIEKGQTVTLRCDPISGHDNLYWYRRVMGKEIKFLLHFVKESKQDESGMPNNRFLAERTGGTYSTLKVQPAELEDSGVYFCASSLRAGTPLGYEQYFGPGTRLTVT.

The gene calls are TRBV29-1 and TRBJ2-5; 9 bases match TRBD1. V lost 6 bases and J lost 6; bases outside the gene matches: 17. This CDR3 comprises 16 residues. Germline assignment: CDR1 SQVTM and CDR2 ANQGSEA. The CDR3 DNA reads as TGCAGCGTGGGAGAGACAGGGGGGACACCAAGCAAGACCCAGTACTTC. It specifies CSVGETGGTPSKTQYF.

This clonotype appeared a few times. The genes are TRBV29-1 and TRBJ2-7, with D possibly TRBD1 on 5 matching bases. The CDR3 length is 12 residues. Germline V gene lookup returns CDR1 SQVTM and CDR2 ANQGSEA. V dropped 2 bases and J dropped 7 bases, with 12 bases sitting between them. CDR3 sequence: CSVESRAGEQYF. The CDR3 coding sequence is TGCAGCGTTGAAAGTAGGGCAGGGGAGCAGTACTTC.

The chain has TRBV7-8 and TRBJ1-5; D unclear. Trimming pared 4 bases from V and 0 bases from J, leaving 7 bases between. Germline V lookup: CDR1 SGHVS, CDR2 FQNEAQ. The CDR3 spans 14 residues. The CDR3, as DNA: TGTGCCAGCAGCTCGGTTGATAGCAATCAGCCCCAGCATTTT. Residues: CASSSVDSNQPQHF.

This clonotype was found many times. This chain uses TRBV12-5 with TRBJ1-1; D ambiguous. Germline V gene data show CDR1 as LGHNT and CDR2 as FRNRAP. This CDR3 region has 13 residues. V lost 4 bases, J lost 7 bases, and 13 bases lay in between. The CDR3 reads CASGSPPGGEAFF. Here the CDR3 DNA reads TGTGCTAGTGGTTCACCACCTGGTGGTGAAGCTTTCTTT.

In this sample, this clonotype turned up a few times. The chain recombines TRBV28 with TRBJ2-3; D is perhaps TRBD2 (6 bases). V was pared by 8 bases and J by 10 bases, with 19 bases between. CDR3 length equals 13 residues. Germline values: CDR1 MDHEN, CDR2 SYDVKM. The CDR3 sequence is CASGRVSSVSQYF. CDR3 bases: TGTGCCAGCGGCCGGGTTTCTAGCGTTTCGCAGTATTTT.

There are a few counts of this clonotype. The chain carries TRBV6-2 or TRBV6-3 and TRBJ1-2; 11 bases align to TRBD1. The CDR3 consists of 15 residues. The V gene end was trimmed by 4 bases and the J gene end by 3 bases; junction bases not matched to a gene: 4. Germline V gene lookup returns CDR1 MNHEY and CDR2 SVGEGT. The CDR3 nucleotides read TGTGCCAGCAGTTCGGGACAGGGGGTTCACTATGGCTACACCTTC. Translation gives CASSSGQGVHYGYTF.

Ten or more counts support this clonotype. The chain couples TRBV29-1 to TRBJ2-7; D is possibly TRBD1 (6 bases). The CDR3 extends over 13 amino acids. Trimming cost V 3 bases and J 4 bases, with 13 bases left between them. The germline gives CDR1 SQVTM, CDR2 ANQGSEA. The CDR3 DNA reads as TGCAGCGTTGAGGACAGAGACCGATACGAGCAGTACTTC. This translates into CSVEDRDRYEQYF.

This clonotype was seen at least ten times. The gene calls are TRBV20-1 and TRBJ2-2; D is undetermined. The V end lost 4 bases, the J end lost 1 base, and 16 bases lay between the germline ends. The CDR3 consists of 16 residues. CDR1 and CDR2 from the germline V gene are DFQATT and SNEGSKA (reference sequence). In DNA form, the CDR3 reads TGCAGTGCTATCGAGAGGCTAAGACTGAACACCGGGGAGCTGTTTTTT. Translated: CSAIERLRLNTGELFF.

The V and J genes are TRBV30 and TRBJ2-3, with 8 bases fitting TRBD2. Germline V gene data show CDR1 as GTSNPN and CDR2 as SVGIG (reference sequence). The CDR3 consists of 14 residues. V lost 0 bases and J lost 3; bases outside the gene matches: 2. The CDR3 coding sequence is TGTGCCTGGAGTGTAGTAGCGGGAACAGATACGCAGTATTTT. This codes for CAWSVVAGTDTQYF.

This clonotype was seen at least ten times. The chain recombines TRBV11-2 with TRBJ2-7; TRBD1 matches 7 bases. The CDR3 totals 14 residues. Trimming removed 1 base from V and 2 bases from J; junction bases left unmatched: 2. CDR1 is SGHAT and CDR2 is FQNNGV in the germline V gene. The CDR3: CASSLGTGPYEQYF. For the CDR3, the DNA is TGTGCCAGCAGCTTAGGGACAGGACCCTACGAGCAGTACTTC.

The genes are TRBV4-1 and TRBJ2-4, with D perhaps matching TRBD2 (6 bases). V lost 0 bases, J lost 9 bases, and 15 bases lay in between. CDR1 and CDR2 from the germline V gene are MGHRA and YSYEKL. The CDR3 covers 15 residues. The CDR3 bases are TGCGCCAGCAGCCAAGATGAGACTAGATCGGGCATTCAGTACTTC. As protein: CASSQDETRSGIQYF.

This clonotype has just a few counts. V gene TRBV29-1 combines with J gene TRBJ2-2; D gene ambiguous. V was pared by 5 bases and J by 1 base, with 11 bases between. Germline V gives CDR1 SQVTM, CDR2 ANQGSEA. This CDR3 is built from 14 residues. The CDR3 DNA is TGCAGCGTTCTGGCCAGCCTGAACACCGGGGAGCTGTTTTTT. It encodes CSVLASLNTGELFF.

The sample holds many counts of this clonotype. The chain's CDR3 is CASSLGGGLFYEQYF. CDR3 nucleotide sequence: TGTGCCAGCAGTTTGGGAGGGGGGTTGTTCTACGAGCAGTACTTC. This chain connects TRBV28 to TRBJ2-7, with a possible D match to TRBD2 (7 bases). This CDR3 is built from 15 residues. Germline V gene lookup returns CDR1 MDHEN and CDR2 SYDVKM. V shed 3 bases and J shed 3 bases, with 15 bases lying between them.

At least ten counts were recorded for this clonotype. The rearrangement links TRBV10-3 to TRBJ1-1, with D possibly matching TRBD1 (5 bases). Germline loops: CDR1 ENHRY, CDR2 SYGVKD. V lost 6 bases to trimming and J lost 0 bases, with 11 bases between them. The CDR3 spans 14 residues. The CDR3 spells CAISRDDLNTEAFF. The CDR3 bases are TGTGCCATCAGCCGGGACGACTTGAACACTGAAGCTTTCTTT.

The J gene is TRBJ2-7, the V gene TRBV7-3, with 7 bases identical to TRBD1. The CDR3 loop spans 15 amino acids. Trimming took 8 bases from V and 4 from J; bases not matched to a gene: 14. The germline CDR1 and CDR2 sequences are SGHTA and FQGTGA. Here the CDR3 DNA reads TGTGCCAGCGGCGCACGACCGGGACAGCAATACGAGCAGTACTTC. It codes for CASGARPGQQYEQYF.